This TCR beta chain was retrieved from a study of OX40 agonist ivuxolimab in advanced cancers. Assay used: immunoSEQ multiplex PCR; TCRdb lists only in-frame clones, some missing. Of around 28,000 clones in the sample, more than 75% were seen once. General study results and limits: Certain nonresponders additionally had low normalized T-cell clonal expansion.

The CDR3 covers 16 residues. CDR1 SGHRS and CDR2 YFSETQ come from the germline V gene. The V end was cut by 2 bases, the J end by 4 bases, with 19 bases between. Remarks on this clone: What it recognizes is unknown.

This chain links TRBV5-1 with TRBJ2-7; possibly TRBD2 for D (6 bases). This TCR derives from an adult with an advanced solid tumor such as melanoma, head and neck, liver or kidney cancer. The sequencing used CD4+ or CD8+ T cells sorted from blood, collected in a trial of the OX40 agonist ivuxolimab. The CDR3 coding sequence is TGCGCCAGCAGCTTCCGGGGGTGGGAAGGAGGATACGAGCAGTACTTC. Its translation: CASSFRGWEGGYEQYF.